Presented here are 24 T cell receptor beta chains from one specimen sequenced in a study of cytomegalovirus exposure and HLA in healthy donors. Amplification used 60 Vbeta primers and 13 Jbeta primers. The table came from immunoSEQ multiplex PCR; TCRdb's copy has only in-frame clones and leaves some out. The sample has roughly 150,000 clones; roughly 73% are singletons. Sequencing was carried out using PBMCs. The receptors derive from a man aged 18-30 years in good health and CMV-seropositive.

The rearrangement links TRBV14 to TRBJ2-1; 7 bases agree with TRBD2. The length of the CDR3 is 13 residues. Germline values: CDR1 SGHDN, CDR2 FVKESK. J gave up 15 bases and V 0 bases, and 8 bases lay outside the gene matches. CDR3 sequence reads: CASSQERYSGRFF. CDR3 nucleotide sequence: TGTGCCAGCAGCCAAGAGAGATATAGCGGGCGGTTCTTC.

This clone was recorded only once. The rearrangement joins TRBV10-2 to TRBJ2-7; TRBD2 matches 9 bases. The CDR3 contains 14 residues. With V trimmed by 7 bases and J by 3 bases, 7 bases remained unmatched. Germline V gives CDR1 WSHSY, CDR2 SAAADI. The CDR3 nucleotides are TGCGCCAGCAAACGACTAGCGGCAAACTACGAGCAGTACTTC. Its translation is CASKRLAANYEQYF.

V usage is TRBV6-4 and J usage is TRBJ2-3; the match to TRBD1 covers 9 bases. Germline V lookup: CDR1 MRHNA, CDR2 SNTAGT. The CDR3 totals 14 residues. V lost 4 bases and J lost 1; bases outside the gene matches: 0. The CDR3 reads CASSGTGGTDTQYF. The DNA of the CDR3 is TGTGCCAGCAGTGGGACAGGGGGCACAGATACGCAGTATTTT.

As regards this clone: At one boundary the junction diverges from the germline segment, which might be a read error. The rearrangement uses TRBV7-7 and TRBJ1-2; D possibly corresponds to TRBD1 (6 bases). This CDR3 is 15 amino acids long. Germline V gene sequence: CDR1 SSHAT, CDR2 FNYEAQ (reference sequence). The CDR3 protein is CAISPQAGDNDGYPF. The DNA of the CDR3 is TGTGCTATCTCACCGCAGGCAGGGGATAATGATGGCTACCCCTTC.

V is TRBV5-6 and J is TRBJ2-7; a possible D gene is TRBD2 (5 bases). Germline V CDR1 and CDR2: SGHDT, YYEEEE. V lost 3 bases and J 2 bases, leaving 15 bases between the germline ends. The CDR3 contains 15 residues. The DNA for the CDR3 is TGTGCCAGCAGCTCCCTCGGGCTAGCTACCTACGAGCAGTACTTC. Translated, it gives CASSSLGLATYEQYF.

This chain uses TRBV6-1 with TRBJ2-7; a weak D match, TRBD2 (6 bases). The V gene's germline CDR1 is MNHNS and CDR2 SASEGT. Trimming removed 6 bases from V and 0 bases from J, with 12 bases in between. The CDR3 totals 14 residues. CDR3 sequence reads: CASRGTWGSYEQYF. The CDR3 DNA sequence: TGTGCCAGCAGGGGGACTTGGGGCTCCTACGAGCAGTACTTC.

The J gene is TRBJ2-3, the V gene TRBV18, with 11 nucleotides matching TRBD2. The length of the CDR3 is 17 residues. Germline CDR1 and CDR2: KGHSH and LQKENI. Trimming cost V 0 bases and J 8 bases; bases outside gene matches: 10. The CDR3 coding sequence is TGTGCCAGCTCACCACCGGGTAGCGGGAGGGCCAGCGGTACGCAGTATTTT. The encoded protein is CASSPPGSGRASGTQYF.

This clone occurred a few times. This chain's CDR3 is CATRPGEFNGYTF. The DNA for the CDR3 is TGTGCCACCCGACCCGGGGAGTTCAATGGCTACACCTTC. The chain combines TRBV6-5 with TRBJ1-2; D gene unclear. Between the trimmed V and J ends, which lost 10 bases and 6 bases, there was a span of 18 bases. CDR1 and CDR2 from the germline V gene are MNHEY and SVGAGI. This CDR3 is built from 13 residues.

This chain connects TRBV4-1 to TRBJ1-5, with 8 bases fitting TRBD1. Per the germline V gene, CDR1 is MGHRA and CDR2 is YSYEKL. There are 17 residues in the CDR3. V lost 4 bases, J lost 1 base, and 9 bases stayed unmatched. Written as DNA, the CDR3 is TGCGCCAGCAGCCCAGGCTCAGGGGGCTGGAGCAATCAGCCCCAGCATTTT. Residues: CASSPGSGGWSNQPQHF.

V is TRBV6-6 and J is TRBJ1-1; D is ambiguous. Germline values: CDR1 MNHNY, CDR2 SVGAGI (reference sequence). The CDR3 runs 14 residues. V was shortened by 2 bases and J by 0 bases, with 7 bases between the two germline ends. The CDR3 bases are TGTGCCAGCAGTTACCTGCAGATGAACACTGAAGCTTTCTTT. Translated, it gives CASSYLQMNTEAFF.

V usage is TRBV5-1 and J usage is TRBJ1-1; D call uncertain. The V and J ends lost 0 bases and 3 bases respectively, with 6 bases between them. The germline V gene has CDR1 SGHRS and CDR2 YFSETQ. The CDR3 has 13 amino acids. DNA of the CDR3: TGCGCCAGCAGCTTGGTGCTAGACACTGAAGCTTTCTTT. Translation gives CASSLVLDTEAFF.

V gene TRBV28 combines with J gene TRBJ2-7; D is possibly TRBD2 (5 bases). The germline V gene encodes CDR1 MDHEN and CDR2 SYDVKM. The CDR3 consists of 13 residues. The V end was cut by 8 bases, the J end by 2 bases, with 13 bases between. CDR3 in amino acids: CASFYKGAYEQYF. The CDR3 DNA follows: TGTGCCAGCTTCTACAAGGGAGCCTACGAGCAGTACTTC.

This clone appeared a few times. J is TRBJ1-5 and V is TRBV2; 7 bases match TRBD1. Looked up from germline, CDR1 is SNHLY and CDR2 is FYNNEI. The CDR3 sequence is 16 residues long. Trimming at V came to 2 bases and at J to 7 bases, leaving 11 bases not matched to a gene. For the CDR3, the DNA is TGTGCCAGCAGTGAAATTGAACAGGGGATTGGGCAGCCCCAGCATTTT. Translating gives CASSEIEQGIGQPQHF.

This clone was detected only a few times. The chain is built from TRBV5-1 and TRBJ2-2, with 9 bases matching TRBD2. The V and J ends lost 0 bases and 4 bases, in that order; junction bases with no gene match: 10. The CDR3 totals 18 residues. CDR1 is SGHRS and CDR2 is YFSETQ in the germline V gene. The chain's CDR3 is CASSLAPGTSRPTGELFF. The CDR3, as DNA: TGCGCCAGCAGCTTGGCACCGGGGACTAGCCGACCCACCGGGGAGCTGTTTTTT. Looking up the rest from reference TRBV5-1 and TRBJ2-2 gives the full variable domain: KAGVTQTPRYLIKTRGQQVTLSCSPISGHRSVSWYQQTPGQGLQFLFEYFSETQRNKGNFPGRFSGRQFSNSRSEMNVSTLELGDSALYLCASSLAPGTSRPTGELFFGEGSRLTVL.

V usage is TRBV5-1 and J usage is TRBJ1-2, with D possibly being TRBD1 (5 bases). The CDR3 consists of 14 residues. CDR1 is SGHRS, CDR2 YFSETQ, per germline. V was clipped by 4 bases and J by 4 bases, with 14 bases between them. The CDR3, as DNA: TGCGCCAGCAGCGAAGCAGGGATAGCCTATGGCTACACCTTC. Protein: CASSEAGIAYGYTF. The entire variable domain, with the rest obtained from reference TRBV5-1 and TRBJ1-2, is as follows: KAGVTQTPRYLIKTRGQQVTLSCSPISGHRSVSWYQQTPGQGLQFLFEYFSETQRNKGNFPGRFSGRQFSNSRSEMNVSTLELGDSALYLCASSEAGIAYGYTFGSGTRLTVV.

The rearrangement joins TRBV28 to TRBJ1-4; 7 positions match TRBD1. Trimming took 3 bases from V and 4 from J; bases not matched to a gene: 5. Looked up from germline, CDR1 is MDHEN and CDR2 is SYDVKM. The CDR3 loop spans 15 amino acids. The CDR3 spells CASSFLRGINEKLFF. The CDR3 DNA reads TGTGCCAGCAGTTTCCTCAGGGGGATTAATGAAAAACTGTTTTTT.

The J gene is TRBJ2-6, the V gene TRBV19, with 7 bases that match TRBD1. This CDR3 has 15 amino acids. Unmatched junction bases numbered 4, after V lost 6 bases and J lost 2 bases. Germline CDR1 is LNHDA and CDR2 is SQIVND (reference sequence). The CDR3 DNA sequence: TGTGCCAGTAGGACCACAGGGGCTGGGGCCAACGTCCTGACTTTC. This encodes CASRTTGAGANVLTF. The variable domain in full, with the rest retrieved from reference TRBV19 and TRBJ2-6, is DGGITQSPKYLFRKEGQNVTLSCEQNLNHDAMYWYRQDPGQGLRLIYYSQIVNDFQKGDIAEGYSVSREKKESFPLTVTSAQKNPTAFYLCASRTTGAGANVLTFGAGSRLTVL.

The chain joins TRBV10-2 to TRBJ2-7; tentatively, D is TRBD2 (6 bases). Germline V gene data show CDR1 as WSHSY and CDR2 as SAAADI. CDR3 length: 13 amino acids. The V gene lost 3 bases and the J gene lost 1 base, with 7 bases spanning the gap. CDR3 in DNA: TGCGCCAGCAGTGACGGAGGGTCCTACGAGCAGTACTTC. Its translation: CASSDGGSYEQYF.

V is TRBV30 and J is TRBJ1-4; D ambiguous. Germline V CDR1 and CDR2: GTSNPN, SVGIG (reference sequence). CDR3 length: 12 amino acids. V gave up 0 bases and J gave up 7 bases, with 6 bases separating them. The CDR3 region has the DNA TGTGCCTGGAGTGTCCGGTTTGAAAAACTGTTTTTT. Translating gives CAWSVRFEKLFF.

This clone was seen more than once but under ten times. The chain carries TRBV5-1 and TRBJ1-2; TRBD1 agrees at 10 bases. CDR1 is SGHRS, CDR2 YFSETQ, per germline. The CDR3 spans 12 residues. The V segment lost 4 bases and the J segment 8 bases; nucleotides outside the gene matches: 2. CDR3 protein: CASSGTGAGYTF. The CDR3, as DNA: TGCGCCAGCAGCGGGACAGGGGCCGGCTACACCTTC.

The V and J genes are TRBV19 and TRBJ1-5; no firm D call. Trimming left V 4 bases short and J 0 bases short, with 13 bases between. The CDR3 length is 16 residues. Germline assignment: CDR1 LNHDA and CDR2 SQIVND (reference sequence). CDR3 DNA: TGTGCCAGTAGTAAACAACCGCAATATAGCAATCAGCCCCAGCATTTT. Residues: CASSKQPQYSNQPQHF.

The chain couples TRBV9 to TRBJ2-6, with TRBD2 as a possible D gene (7 bases). Germline lookup yields CDR1 SGDLS and CDR2 YYNGEE. CDR3 length equals 15 residues. Trimming stripped 3 bases from V and 2 bases from J, with 9 bases between. The CDR3 region is CASSAGGAGANVLTF. In nucleotides, the CDR3 is TGTGCCAGCAGCGCGGGGGGCGCTGGGGCCAACGTCCTGACTTTC.

The rearrangement uses TRBV18 and TRBJ2-1, with TRBD2 matching over 16 bases. Germline values: CDR1 KGHSH, CDR2 LQKENI. This CDR3 has 18 residues. With V trimmed by 1 base and J by 1 base, 1 base remained unmatched. In nucleotides, the CDR3 is TGTGCCAGCTCACCACTGGGACTAGCGGGAGGGTCCTACAATGAGCAGTTCTTC. It codes for CASSPLGLAGGSYNEQFF.

The V and J genes are TRBV7-3 and TRBJ2-3; D gene unclear. With 2 bases removed from V and 0 bases from J, the gap between germline ends came to 9 bases. This CDR3 has 15 residues. The germline gives CDR1 SGHTA, CDR2 FQGTGA. CDR3 coding DNA: TGTGCCAGCAGCTTATCCGCGGTTAGCACAGATACGCAGTATTTT. Residues: CASSLSAVSTDTQYF.